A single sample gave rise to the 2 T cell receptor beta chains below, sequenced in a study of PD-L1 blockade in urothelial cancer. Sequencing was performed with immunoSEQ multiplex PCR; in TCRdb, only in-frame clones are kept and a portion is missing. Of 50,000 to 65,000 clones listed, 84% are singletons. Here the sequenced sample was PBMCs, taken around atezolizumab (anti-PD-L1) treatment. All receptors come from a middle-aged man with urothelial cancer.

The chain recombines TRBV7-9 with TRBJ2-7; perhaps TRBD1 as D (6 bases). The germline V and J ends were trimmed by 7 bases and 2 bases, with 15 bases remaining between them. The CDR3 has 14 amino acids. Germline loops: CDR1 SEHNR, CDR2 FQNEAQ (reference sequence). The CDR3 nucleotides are TGTGCCAGCACGCGAGACAGGTTCCCCTACGAGCAGTACTTC. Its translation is CASTRDRFPYEQYF.

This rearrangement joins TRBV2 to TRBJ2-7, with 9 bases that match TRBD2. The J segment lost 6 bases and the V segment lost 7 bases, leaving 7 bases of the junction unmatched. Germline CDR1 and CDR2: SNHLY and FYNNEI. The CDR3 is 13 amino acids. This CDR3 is CASKEREVAEQYF. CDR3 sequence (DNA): TGTGCCAGCAAGGAGCGGGAGGTCGCCGAGCAGTACTTC.